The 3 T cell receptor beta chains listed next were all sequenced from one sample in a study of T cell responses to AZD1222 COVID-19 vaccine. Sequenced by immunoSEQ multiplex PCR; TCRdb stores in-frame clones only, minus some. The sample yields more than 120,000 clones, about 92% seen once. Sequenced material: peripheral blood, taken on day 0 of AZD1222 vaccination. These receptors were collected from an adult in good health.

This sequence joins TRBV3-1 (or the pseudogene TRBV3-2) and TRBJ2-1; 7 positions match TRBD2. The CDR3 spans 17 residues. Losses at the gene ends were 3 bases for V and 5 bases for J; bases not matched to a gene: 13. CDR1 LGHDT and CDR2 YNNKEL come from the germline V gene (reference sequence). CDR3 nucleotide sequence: TGTGCCAGCAGCCATAGGTGCGGCGGGAGTCCCAACAATGAGCAGTTCTTC. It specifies CASSHRCGGSPNNEQFF.

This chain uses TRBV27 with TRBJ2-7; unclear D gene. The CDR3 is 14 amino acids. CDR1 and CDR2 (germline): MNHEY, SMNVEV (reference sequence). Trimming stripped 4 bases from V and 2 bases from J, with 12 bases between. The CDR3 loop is CASSSRALTYEQYF. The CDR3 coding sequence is TGTGCCAGCAGTTCCCGGGCCCTAACCTACGAGCAGTACTTC.

The CDR3 sequence is CASSEASAVREEAFF. The CDR3 DNA sequence: TGTGCCAGCAGTGAAGCGTCCGCAGTGAGAGAGGAAGCTTTCTTT. The rearrangement uses TRBV28 and TRBJ1-1; no clear D. The CDR3 covers 15 residues. CDR1 and CDR2 (germline): MDHEN, SYDVKM. Trimming shortened V by 5 bases and J by 8 bases, and 21 bases separated the two germline ends.